Sequencing of this T cell receptor beta chain was carried out in a study of blood T cell repertoires in COVID-19. Study information: Material from acute and convalescent COVID-19 was sourced from the United States, Italy and Spain. Nucleic acid was either cDNA or gDNA, and it came from T cells, B-cell-depleted T cells, or PBMCs.

TCRdb's table, derived via immunoSEQ multiplex PCR, lists solely in-frame clones and lacks some. The sample holds just over 250,000 clones, about 88% seen once. The CDR3 length is 14 residues. The V gene's germline CDR1 is MNHEY and CDR2 SMNVEV (reference sequence). Germline trimming cut 6 bases from V and 4 bases from J; bases unmatched to any gene: 6. The study recruited people aged roughly 18 to 89 years across around 23 US areas. Assignment of participants to cohorts was predicated upon participant-reported clinical history. The sequenced sample consisted of PBMCs or T cells enriched from blood (not recorded which). The TCR sequence derives from a man aged 25-45 years with acute COVID-19. The V gene is TRBV27, the J gene TRBJ1-3, with 7 bases that match TRBD1. CDR3 residues: CASSRTGVGNTIYF. The CDR3 DNA is TGTGCCAGCAGCCGAACAGGGGTAGGAAACACCATATATTTT.